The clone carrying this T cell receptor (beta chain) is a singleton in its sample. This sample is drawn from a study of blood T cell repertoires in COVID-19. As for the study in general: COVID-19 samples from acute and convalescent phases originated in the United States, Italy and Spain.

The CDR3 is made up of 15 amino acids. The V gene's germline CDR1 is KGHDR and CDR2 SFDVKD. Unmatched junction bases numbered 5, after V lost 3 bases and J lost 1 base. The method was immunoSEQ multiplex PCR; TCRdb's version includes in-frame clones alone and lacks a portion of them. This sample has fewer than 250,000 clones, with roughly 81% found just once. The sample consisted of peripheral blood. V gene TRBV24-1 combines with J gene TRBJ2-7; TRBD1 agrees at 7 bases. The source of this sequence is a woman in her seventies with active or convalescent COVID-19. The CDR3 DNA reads TGTGCCACCAGTGATACGGGACAGAAATCCTACGAGCAGTACTTC. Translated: CATSDTGQKSYEQYF.